This T cell receptor beta chain appears in the sequencing data of a study of beta chain features in type 1 diabetes. General study points: Among all four CD4+ subsets, Type 1 diabetes patients had TCRB CDR3s that were moderately but significantly shorter. cDNA sequencing could over-represent cells with high TCR expression. Patients and controls would share equally any PCR tilt toward shorter templates. The influence of HLA type on TCRB rearrangement stayed undetermined.

This clone was detected a few times. Its antigen is unidentified. This same CDR3 is encoded by further DNA sequences in the sample. This CDR3 comprises 14 residues. Trimming stripped 0 bases from V and 1 base from J, with 3 bases between. CDR1 is WNHNN, CDR2 SYGVQD, per germline (reference sequence). Isolation of CD4+ naive, central memory, regulatory and stem cell-like memory cells was achieved by sorting via CD45RO/CCR7/CD25/CD127/CD95/CD27. Sequencing targeted expressed TCRB transcripts, as all isolated RNA had been reverse transcribed. The protocol was immunoSEQ multiplex PCR, while the TCRdb copy is restricted to in-frame clones and leaves out a portion. The table shows some 640,000 clones, with more than 13% occurring only once.

The source of this sequence is a man between 18 and 29 years old with type 1 diabetes. Sequencing was carried out using naive CD4+ T cells from blood. The V gene is TRBV10-1, the J gene TRBJ2-2; D unresolved. Written as DNA, the CDR3 is TGCGCCAGCAGTGAGTCCCTGAACACCGGGGAGCTGTTTTTT. Encoded protein: CASSESLNTGELFF.